This entry lists 25 T cell receptor beta chains sequenced from one sample in a study of blood T cell repertoires in COVID-19. The repertoire was sequenced with immunoSEQ multiplex PCR; TCRdb's copy has only in-frame clones and lacks some. The sample includes 60,000 to 90,000 clones, 87% of them seen just once. Material for sequencing was peripheral blood. The receptors were gathered from a woman aged 80 or over with active or convalescent COVID-19.

This clone occurred once. The gene calls are TRBV5-1 and TRBJ1-3; D call uncertain. The V end lost 4 bases, the J end lost 0 bases, and 11 bases lay between the germline ends. The CDR3 runs 15 residues. Germline CDR1 and CDR2: SGHRS and YFSETQ. CDR3 in DNA: TGCGCCAGCAGCACCGGAGCCGCCTCTGGAAACACCATATATTTT. Its translation: CASSTGAASGNTIYF.

J is TRBJ2-3 and V is TRBV5-4, with D possibly matching TRBD1 (6 bases). Per the germline V gene, CDR1 is SGHNT and CDR2 is YYREEE (reference sequence). This CDR3 contains 15 residues. Trimming removed 2 bases at V and 7 bases at J, with 17 bases between. The CDR3 coding sequence is TGTGCCAGCAGCTTTGGATACGGGACATACAATACGCAGTATTTT. Protein product: CASSFGYGTYNTQYF. The full variable domain, with the rest looked up from reference TRBV5-4 and TRBJ2-3, is ETGVTQSPTHLIKTRGQQVTLRCSSQSGHNTVSWYQQALGQGPQFIFQYYREEENGRGNFPPRFSGLQFPNYSSELNVNALELDDSALYLCASSFGYGTYNTQYFGPGTRLTVL.

The CDR3: CASSRDRDQPQHF. The DNA of the CDR3 is TGTGCCAGCAGCCGGGACAGGGATCAGCCCCAGCATTTT. This chain connects TRBV5-5 to TRBJ1-5; 9 positions agree with TRBD1. CDR1 is SGHKS, CDR2 YYEKEE, per germline (reference sequence). After removal of 4 bases from V and 5 bases from J, the junction contained 1 base not matched to a gene. The CDR3 extends over 13 amino acids. Supplemented by reference TRBV5-5 and TRBJ1-5, the full variable domain reads DAGVTQSPTHLIKTRGQQVTLRCSPISGHKSVSWYQQVLGQGPQFIFQYYEKEERGRGNFPDRFSARQFPNYSSELNVNALLLGDSALYLCASSRDRDQPQHFGDGTRLSIL.

This clone was found a few times. The chain has TRBV7-9 and TRBJ2-7; TRBD1 matches at 10 bases. Per the germline V gene, CDR1 is SEHNR and CDR2 is FQNEAQ (reference sequence). The junction had 10 bases not matched to a gene; V was cut back by 2 bases and J by 6 bases. The CDR3 runs 16 residues. CDR3 sequence: CASSLKTGGSPGEQYF. CDR3 bases: TGTGCCAGCAGCTTAAAGACAGGGGGCAGTCCGGGCGAGCAGTACTTC.

In this sample, this clone turned up a few times. J is TRBJ1-1 and V is TRBV27; 9 bases map to TRBD1. V was clipped by 3 bases and J by 0 bases; unmatched bases: 5. In germline, CDR1 is MNHEY, CDR2 SMNVEV (reference sequence). CDR3 size: 16 residues. The chain's CDR3 is CASSLDRGSMNTEAFF. The CDR3 DNA is TGTGCCAGCAGTTTGGACAGGGGATCGATGAACACTGAAGCTTTCTTT.

DNA for the CDR3: TGTGCCAGCAGCCGGGACAGGGGATACGAGCAGTACTTC. It codes for CASSRDRGYEQYF. The rearrangement joins TRBV6-5 to TRBJ2-7; the match to TRBD1 covers 10 bases. Trimming took 6 bases from V and 4 from J; bases not matched to a gene: 3. Germline V gene data show CDR1 as MNHEY and CDR2 as SVGAGI. There are 13 residues in the CDR3.

The chain employs TRBV19 and TRBJ1-1, with 9 bases aligning to TRBD1. V was pared by 6 bases and J by 5 bases, with 10 bases of the junction left unmatched. Looked up from germline, CDR1 is LNHDA and CDR2 is SQIVND (reference sequence). The CDR3 loop spans 15 amino acids. The CDR3 region is CASRTYRGRRTEAFF. The CDR3 DNA is TGTGCCAGTAGGACCTACAGGGGGCGCAGGACTGAAGCTTTCTTT.

The gene calls are TRBV29-1 and TRBJ2-2; no firm D call. The CDR3 is 11 residues long. Germline-derived CDR1 and CDR2 are SQVTM and ANQGSEA. CDR3 sequence (DNA): TGCAGTGGCGATGAGGACGGGGAGCTGTTTTTT. Translated, it gives CSGDEDGELFF.

The J gene is TRBJ2-3, the V gene TRBV16; D perhaps matches TRBD1 (5 bases). The CDR3 has 13 amino acids. CDR1 is KGHSY and CDR2 is FQNENV in the germline V gene. The germline V and J ends were trimmed by 0 bases and 9 bases, with 10 bases remaining between them. CDR3 region: CASSQSRDRTQYF. In DNA, the CDR3 is TGTGCCAGCAGCCAATCCCGTGACAGAACGCAGTATTTT.

V is TRBV7-9 and J is TRBJ2-3; the match to TRBD2 covers 15 bases. Unmatched junction bases numbered 4, after V lost 5 bases and J lost 4 bases. Germline V gene sequence: CDR1 SEHNR, CDR2 FQNEAQ (reference sequence). The CDR3 is 16 residues long. The CDR3 is CASSRTSGGVSDTQYF. The CDR3 nucleotides read TGTGCCAGCAGCCGGACTAGCGGGGGGGTCTCAGATACGCAGTATTTT.

The chain carries TRBV4-3 and TRBJ1-4; D remains unclear. CDR1 and CDR2 from the germline V gene are LGHNA and YSLEER. With 4 bases removed from V and 7 bases from J, the gap between germline ends came to 13 bases. The CDR3 extends over 14 amino acids. CDR3 in amino acids: CASSPYSVGEKLFF. CDR3 DNA: TGCGCCAGCAGCCCTTACAGTGTGGGTGAAAAACTGTTTTTT.

This clone showed up just a few times. The gene calls are TRBV6-5 and TRBJ1-3; D is ambiguous. Germline V CDR1 and CDR2: MNHEY, SVGAGI. CDR3 length equals 11 residues. The V gene lost 7 bases and the J gene lost 2 bases, with 3 bases spanning the gap. CDR3 DNA sequence: TGTGCCAGCACTGCTGGAAACACCATATATTTT. Translating it yields CASTAGNTIYF.

V and J are TRBV6-5 and TRBJ2-3; tentative D call: TRBD2 (5 bases). Germline V gene data show CDR1 as MNHEY and CDR2 as SVGAGI. This CDR3 has 11 residues. The V end lost 6 bases, the J end lost 6 bases, and 7 bases lay between the germline ends. The CDR3 region has the DNA TGTGCCAGCAGGAAGCGGGATACGCAGTATTTT. Translated, it gives CASRKRDTQYF.

This chain uses TRBV19 with TRBJ2-7, with a possible D match to TRBD2 (6 bases). The ends were cut back, 5 bases at V and 7 bases at J, with 12 bases in the middle. The CDR3 has 12 residues. Germline V gives CDR1 LNHDA, CDR2 SQIVND (reference sequence). The CDR3 protein is CASSWTGGEQYF. CDR3 sequence (DNA): TGTGCCAGTAGTTGGACCGGAGGGGAGCAGTACTTC.

This rearrangement joins TRBV9 to TRBJ1-2; D gene ambiguous. Between the trimmed V and J ends, which lost 4 bases and 7 bases, there was a span of 20 bases. Germline lookup yields CDR1 SGDLS and CDR2 YYNGEE. CDR3 length: 15 residues. CDR3 nucleotide sequence: TGTGCCAGCAGCCAGTTCGGGGAGGGAGCGTCTGGCTACACCTTC. It translates to CASSQFGEGASGYTF.

The chain carries TRBV5-6 and TRBJ2-7; 12 bases are shared with TRBD2. With V trimmed by 2 bases and J by 7 bases, 10 bases remained unmatched. The length of the CDR3 is 16 residues. The germline gives CDR1 SGHDT, CDR2 YYEEEE. The CDR3 here is CASSFPPSGGAGEQYF. The CDR3 DNA is TGTGCCAGCAGCTTTCCCCCTAGCGGGGGGGCGGGGGAGCAGTACTTC.

This chain links TRBV9 with TRBJ1-3; 11 bases fit TRBD1. CDR3 length: 15 residues. The ends lost 3 bases at V and 7 bases at J; junction bases unmatched: 6. Germline CDR1 is SGDLS and CDR2 is YYNGEE. Here the CDR3 DNA reads TGTGCCAGCAGCGACCGGACAGGGGGCATCAACACCATATATTTT. Its translation: CASSDRTGGINTIYF.

This rearrangement joins TRBV28 to TRBJ2-3; D might be TRBD2 (5 bases). Germline V gene lookup returns CDR1 MDHEN and CDR2 SYDVKM. V gave up 4 bases and J gave up 0 bases, with 11 bases separating them. The CDR3 has 15 amino acids. CDR3 protein: CASSSFGGSTDTQYF. CDR3 coding DNA: TGTGCCAGCAGTTCCTTTGGAGGAAGCACAGATACGCAGTATTTT.

This rearrangement joins TRBV15 to TRBJ1-3, with D possibly matching TRBD1 (6 bases). Germline V gene lookup returns CDR1 LNHNV and CDR2 YYDKDF (reference sequence). The V end was cut by 0 bases, the J end by 0 bases, with 15 bases between. The CDR3 is 18 residues long. The chain's CDR3 is CATSRDRQGISSGNTIYF. In nucleotides, the CDR3 is TGTGCCACCAGCAGAGATCGGCAGGGGATAAGCTCTGGAAACACCATATATTTT.

The V and J genes are TRBV9 and TRBJ1-2, with D perhaps TRBD1 (5 bases). Trimming took 3 bases from V and 8 from J, leaving 14 bases between them. The germline V gene encodes CDR1 SGDLS and CDR2 YYNGEE. This CDR3 contains 13 residues. For the CDR3, the DNA is TGTGCCAGCAGCGCAGACGGACCAGGGGGCTACACCTTC. It codes for CASSADGPGGYTF.

The rearrangement links TRBV9 to TRBJ2-1, with D possibly TRBD2 on 5 matching bases. Trimming left V 5 bases short and J 0 bases short, with 12 bases between. The CDR3 is 15 residues long. Germline V gene lookup returns CDR1 SGDLS and CDR2 YYNGEE. The CDR3 nucleotides read TGTGCCAGCAGTGGACTTCCGGGCTCCTACAATGAGCAGTTCTTC. Encoded protein: CASSGLPGSYNEQFF.

This clone was observed a few times. The chain combines TRBV4-3 with TRBJ2-7; no definite D call. The germline CDR1 and CDR2 sequences are LGHNA and YSLEER. Trimming removed 0 bases at V and 1 base at J, with 7 bases between. The CDR3 length is 14 residues. The CDR3: CASSQDATSYEQYF. The CDR3 DNA sequence: TGCGCCAGCAGCCAAGACGCGACATCCTACGAGCAGTACTTC.

The rearrangement links TRBV27 to TRBJ2-7; D gene unclear. CDR3 length: 14 residues. Germline lookup yields CDR1 MNHEY and CDR2 SMNVEV (reference sequence). V was shortened by 3 bases and J by 6 bases, with 15 bases between the two germline ends. CDR3 sequence reads: CASSLNSLVGEQYF. The CDR3 DNA follows: TGTGCCAGCAGTTTGAATTCCCTAGTCGGCGAGCAGTACTTC.

The CDR3 DNA sequence: TGTGCCAGCAGTTCCTCGTTGGACAGGGTGCGTGAAAAACTGTTTTTT. It yields the protein CASSSSLDRVREKLFF. The chain links TRBV6-5 to TRBJ1-4; 8 nucleotides align to TRBD1. The CDR3 extends over 16 amino acids. Germline CDR1 and CDR2: MNHEY and SVGAGI. V shed 4 bases and J 7 bases; nucleotides not matched to a gene: 11.

V and J are TRBV27 and TRBJ1-6; possibly TRBD1 for D (6 bases). Trimming left V 5 bases short and J 6 bases short, with 14 bases between. The germline gives CDR1 MNHEY, CDR2 SMNVEV (reference sequence). The CDR3 totals 15 residues. The CDR3 DNA reads as TGTGCCAGCAGTAGAAGACAGGACCTTAATTCACCCCTCCACTTT. Amino acids: CASSRRQDLNSPLHF.